These T cell receptor beta chains were read from a single sample in a study of technical replicates of blood from several donors. Sequenced by immunoSEQ multiplex PCR; TCRdb stores in-frame clones only, minus some. The table shows tens of thousands of clones, with roughly nine tenths occurring only once. The material sequenced was T cells isolated from PBMCs. These receptors were taken from a human donor in good health. CDR3s include the opening cysteine and the closing phenylalanine or tryptophan. A D gene is named only where the DNA matches it firmly. Rows give clone size only sometimes, using once, few, many, or a class for an expanded clone.

j_call	v_call	clone_size	d_call	cdr3_aa	cdr3_nt
TRBJ1-4	TRBV21-1	once	NA	CASSKRETGGGNEKLFF	TGTGCCAGCAGCAAAAGGGAGACAGGGGGTGGGAATGAAAAACTGTTTTTT
TRBJ2-1	TRBV19	NA	NA	CASSISQGRNEQFF	TGTGCCAGTAGTATATCGCAGGGCCGCAATGAGCAGTTCTTC
TRBJ2-3	TRBV11-2	NA	NA	CASITKGGRQYF	TGTGCCAGCATTACTAAGGGGGGGCGGCAGTATTTT
TRBJ2-1	TRBV19	NA	TRBD1	CASSIFDRVGYNEQFF	TGTGCCAGTAGTATATTCGACAGGGTAGGCTACAATGAGCAGTTCTTC
TRBJ1-1	TRBV18	NA	NA	CASSPPNQGEAFF	TGTGCCAGCTCACCACCGAACCAGGGTGAAGCTTTCTTT
TRBJ1-2	TRBV27	NA	NA	CASSPVGGSSPLFGYTF	TGTGCCAGCAGCCCCGTGGGGGGGTCCTCTCCCCTCTTTGGCTACACCTTC
TRBJ1-5	TRBV2	NA	NA	CASSKGGYQPQHF	TGTGCCAGCAGTAAGGGGGGGTATCAGCCCCAGCATTTT
TRBJ1-5	TRBV10-1	NA	NA	CALMRNQPQHF	TGCGCCCTGATGCGGAATCAGCCCCAGCATTTT
TRBJ2-1	TRBV25-1	NA	NA	CASSEHYGNEQFF	TGTGCCAGCTCAGAGCACTACGGAAATGAGCAGTTCTTC
TRBJ2-7	TRBV11-3	NA	NA	CASSPPVSPSPLEQYF	TGTGCCAGCAGCCCCCCCGTAAGCCCGTCCCCTCTCGAGCAGTACTTC
TRBJ1-1	TRBV7-8	NA	TRBD1	CASSLNRGYTEAFF	TGTGCCAGCAGCCTAAACAGGGGGTACACTGAAGCTTTCTTT
TRBJ2-3	TRBV30	once	TRBD1	CAWSVRGGIDTQYF	TGTGCCTGGAGTGTTCGAGGGGGCATAGATACGCAGTATTTT
TRBJ2-3	TRBV4-2	NA	TRBD2	CASSQDGAGGAADTQYF	TGTGCCAGCAGCCAAGATGGGGCGGGGGGGGCGGCAGATACGCAGTATTTT
TRBJ1-5	TRBV30	NA	NA	CAWSVRGTGNQPQHF	TGTGCCTGGAGTGTACGGGGTACGGGCAATCAGCCCCAGCATTTT
TRBJ2-1	TRBV28	NA	NA	CASSLRQVGYNEQFF	TGTGCCAGCAGTTTACGGCAGGTCGGCTACAATGAGCAGTTCTTC
TRBJ2-1	TRBV4-1	few	NA	CASSQGSYEQFF	TGCGCCAGCAGCCAAGGAAGCTATGAGCAGTTCTTC
TRBJ1-4	TRBV6-1	NA	TRBD1	CASSEWAGGEKLFF	TGTGCCAGCAGTGAATGGGCAGGGGGTGAAAAACTGTTTTTT
TRBJ1-3	TRBV4-1	NA	NA	CASSQEGDTIYF	TGCGCCAGCAGCCAAGAAGGAGACACCATATATTTT
TRBJ2-1	TRBV4-2	NA	NA	CASSQDPRVEYNEQFF	TGTGCCAGCAGCCAAGATCCCAGGGTCGAGTACAATGAGCAGTTCTTC
TRBJ1-4	TRBV7-2	NA	TRBD1	CASSLGQGTNEKLFF	TGTGCCAGCAGCTTAGGACAGGGGACTAATGAAAAACTGTTTTTT
TRBJ1-3	TRBV7-9	NA	NA	CASRFIGTSTGNTIYF	TGTGCCAGCAGATTTATCGGGACTTCCACGGGAAACACCATATATTTT
TRBJ2-2	TRBV28	NA	TRBD1	CASSLGYGTANTGELFF	TGTGCCAGCAGTTTAGGGTACGGGACAGCGAACACCGGGGAGCTGTTTTTT
TRBJ1-1	TRBV7-9	NA	NA	CASSLALTGLTEAFF	TGTGCCAGCAGCTTAGCGTTAACAGGGCTCACTGAAGCTTTCTTT
TRBJ1-5	TRBV7-7	NA	NA	CASKDRDSQMGSNQPQHF	TGTGCTAGCAAAGACCGGGACTCCCAAATGGGTAGCAATCAGCCCCAGCATTTT
TRBJ2-3	TRBV7-9	once	NA	CASRMVGGTDTQYF	TGTGCCAGCAGAATGGTGGGCGGCACAGATACGCAGTATTTT
TRBJ1-1	TRBV6-5	few	TRBD1	CASSYRTGDTEAFF	TGTGCCAGCAGTTACCGGACAGGGGACACTGAAGCTTTCTTT
TRBJ2-7	TRBV4-1	NA	TRBD2	CASSQAVTSDNREQYF	TGCGCCAGCAGCCAAGCTGTGACTAGCGATAACCGCGAGCAGTACTTC
TRBJ1-3	TRBV7-9	NA	NA	CASSYLLSGNTIYF	TGTGCCAGCAGCTACCTACTCTCTGGAAACACCATATATTTT
TRBJ2-5	TRBV4-2	NA	TRBD2	CASSQRGLADSRETQYF	TGTGCCAGCAGCCAAAGGGGACTAGCGGACTCCAGGGAGACCCAGTACTTC
TRBJ1-4	TRBV7-3	NA	TRBD1	CASSLDQGGELFF	TGTGCCAGCAGCTTAGACCAGGGGGGTGAACTGTTTTTT
TRBJ2-7	TRBV2	NA	NA	CASSSTGSKYEQYF	TGTGCCAGCAGTTCGACTGGGTCCAAATACGAGCAGTACTTC
TRBJ2-1	TRBV19	NA	TRBD2	CASRLIHRLAGPGNEQFF	TGTGCCAGTAGGCTAATACATCGACTAGCGGGACCAGGGAATGAGCAGTTCTTC
TRBJ1-3	TRBV19	once	NA	CASRASSGNTIYF	TGTGCCAGTAGGGCAAGCTCTGGAAACACCATATATTTT
TRBJ1-5	TRBV19	NA	TRBD1	CASSRQGVWNQPQHF	TGTGCCAGTAGCCGACAGGGGGTTTGGAATCAGCCCCAGCATTTT
TRBJ2-6	TRBV29-1	NA	TRBD2	CSVRGLAGETGANVLTF	TGCAGCGTTCGCGGACTAGCGGGGGAGACTGGGGCCAACGTCCTGACTTTC
TRBJ2-1	TRBV27	NA	TRBD2	CASSSRTASLAGTGNEQFF	TGTGCCAGCAGTTCCCGAACCGCCTCACTAGCGGGCACCGGGAATGAGCAGTTCTTC
TRBJ2-7	TRBV5-5	NA	NA	CASKRGGYEQYF	TGTGCCAGCAAGCGAGGGGGCTACGAGCAGTACTTC
TRBJ2-7	TRBV5-1	once	NA	CASSLARGLTPYEQYF	TGCGCCAGCAGCTTGGCGAGAGGCCTGACTCCCTACGAGCAGTACTTC